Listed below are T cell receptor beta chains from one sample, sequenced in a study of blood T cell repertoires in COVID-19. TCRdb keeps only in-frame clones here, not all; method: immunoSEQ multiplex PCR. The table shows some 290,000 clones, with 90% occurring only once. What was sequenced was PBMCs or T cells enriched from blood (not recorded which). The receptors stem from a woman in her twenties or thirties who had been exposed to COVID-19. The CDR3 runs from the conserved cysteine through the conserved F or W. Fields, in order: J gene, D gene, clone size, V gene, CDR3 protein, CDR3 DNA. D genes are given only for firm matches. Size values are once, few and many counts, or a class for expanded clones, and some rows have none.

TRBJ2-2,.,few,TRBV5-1,CASRPDSANTGELFF,TGCGCCAGCAGACCAGACAGCGCGAACACCGGGGAGCTGTTTTTT
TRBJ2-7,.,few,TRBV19,CASSMVTGEGDYEQYF,TGTGCCAGTAGTATGGTGACAGGAGAGGGTGACTACGAGCAGTACTTC
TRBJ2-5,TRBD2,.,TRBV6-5,CASSYPAAGGQETQYF,TGTGCCAGCAGTTACCCGGCGGCGGGGGGTCAAGAGACCCAGTACTTC
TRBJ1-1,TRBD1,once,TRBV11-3,CASSPGNRGANTEAFF,TGTGCCAGCAGCCCGGGAAACAGGGGTGCGAACACTGAAGCTTTCTTT
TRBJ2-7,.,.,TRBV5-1,CASSLDSRATYEQYF,TGCGCCAGCAGCTTGGATTCCAGGGCTACCTACGAGCAGTACTTC
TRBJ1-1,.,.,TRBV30,CAWFPAVKISAEAFF,TGTGCCTGGTTCCCGGCGGTCAAAATATCGGCTGAAGCTTTCTTT
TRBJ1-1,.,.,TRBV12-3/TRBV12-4,CASSLAVLTEAFF,TGTGCCAGCAGTTTAGCCGTGTTAACTGAAGCTTTCTTT
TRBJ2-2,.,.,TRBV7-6,CASSLRYGNTGELFF,TGTGCCAGCAGCTTGCGGTATGGCAACACCGGGGAGCTGTTTTTT
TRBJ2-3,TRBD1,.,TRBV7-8,CASSQRRGTGDMTQYF,TGTGCCAGCAGCCAGAGGAGGGGGACAGGAGATATGACGCAGTATTTT
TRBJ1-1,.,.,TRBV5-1,CASSLEQTTEAFF,TGCGCCAGCAGCTTGGAACAGACCACTGAAGCTTTCTTT
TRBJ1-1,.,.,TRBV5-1,CASSFGEIGPRNTEAFF,TGCGCCAGCAGCTTCGGAGAGATAGGCCCGAGGAACACTGAAGCTTTCTTT
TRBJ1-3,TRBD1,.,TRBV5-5,CASSLGTGTGNTIYF,TGTGCCAGCAGCTTGGGGACAGGGACTGGAAACACCATATATTTT
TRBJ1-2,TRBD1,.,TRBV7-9,CASSLVVGQGYYGYTF,TGTGCCAGCAGCTTAGTCGTGGGACAGGGTTACTATGGCTACACCTTC
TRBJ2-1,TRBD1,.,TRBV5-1,CASSPPGQGNNEQFF,TGCGCCAGCAGCCCGCCGGGACAGGGTAACAATGAGCAGTTCTTC
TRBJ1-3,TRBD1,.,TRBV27,CASSLKGAGLSGNTIYF,TGTGCCAGCAGTTTAAAGGGGGCAGGGCTCTCTGGAAACACCATATATTTT
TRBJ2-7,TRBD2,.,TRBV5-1,CASGEGTYEQYF,TGCGCCAGCGGGGAGGGTACCTACGAGCAGTACTTC
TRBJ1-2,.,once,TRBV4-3,CASSQDRGFYGYTF,TGCGCCAGCAGCCAAGATCGAGGGTTCTATGGCTACACCTTC
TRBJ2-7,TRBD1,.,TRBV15,CATSRGGQGLHEQYF,TGTGCCACCAGCAGAGGGGGACAGGGGCTCCACGAGCAGTACTTC
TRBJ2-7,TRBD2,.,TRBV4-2,CASSQDALAGVYEQYF,TGTGCCAGCAGCCAAGATGCCCTAGCGGGGGTTTACGAGCAGTACTTC
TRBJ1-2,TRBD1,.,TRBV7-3,CASSSPDRGGFGYTF,TGTGCCAGCAGCTCACCGGACAGGGGAGGCTTTGGCTACACCTTC
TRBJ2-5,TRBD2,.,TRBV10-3,CAISHSGGAGETQYF,TGTGCCATCAGTCATAGCGGGGGGGCCGGGGAGACCCAGTACTTC
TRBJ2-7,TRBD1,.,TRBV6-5,CASRQGVIGEQYF,TGTGCCAGCCGACAGGGCGTTATCGGCGAGCAGTACTTC
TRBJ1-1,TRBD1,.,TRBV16,CASSRMGQSEAFF,TGTGCCAGCAGCCGCATGGGACAGTCTGAAGCTTTCTTT
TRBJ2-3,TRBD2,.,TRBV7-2,CASSLRYLAASSSTDTQYF,TGTGCCAGCAGCTTAAGGTACCTAGCGGCAAGCTCTAGCACAGATACGCAGTATTTT